Following are 5 T cell receptor beta chains from one sample sequenced in a study of T cells after yellow fever vaccination. MiXCR, run by TCRdb on the 5' RACE reads, gives a single entry per CDR3 protein. The table shows 250,000 or so distinct CDR3 sequences, with approximately 3.6% occurring only once. The sample consisted of PBMCs, taken 15 days after the yellow fever booster vaccination. These receptors were taken from a man between 18 and 35 years old who received the YFV17D yellow fever vaccine.

This clonotype appeared many times. This chain joins TRBV7-9 and TRBJ2-7, with D perhaps TRBD1 or TRBD2 (6 bases each). Trimming removed 0 bases from V and 0 bases from J, with 15 bases in between. The germline CDR1 and CDR2 sequences are SEHNR and FQNEAQ (reference sequence). This CDR3 has 17 amino acids. In nucleotides, the CDR3 is TGTGCCAGCAGCTTAGCGCTCGGGGGCTTTAGCTCCTACGAGCAGTACGTC. This encodes CASSLALGGFSSYEQYV.

The table lists this clonotype with many counts. The chain combines TRBV12-3 or TRBV12-4 with TRBJ2-1; D is perhaps TRBD1 or TRBD2 (5 bases each). V dropped 5 bases and J dropped 6 bases, with 17 bases sitting between them. The CDR3 has 15 amino acids. The CDR3 region is CASSARGPRRNEQFF. CDR3 nucleotide sequence: TGTGCCAGCAGTGCTCGGGGCCCTCGTCGCAATGAGCAGTTCTTC.

This clonotype appeared many times. The chain has TRBV7-2 and TRBJ2-3; D unclear. V dropped 4 bases and J dropped 0 bases, with 14 bases sitting between them. The CDR3 extends over 16 amino acids. Germline V lookup: CDR1 SGHTA, CDR2 FQGNSA. The CDR3, as DNA: TGTGCCAGCAGCTCCTTAGATTCCACTAGCACAGATACGCAGTATTTT. Amino acids: CASSSLDSTSTDTQYF.

This clonotype was counted many times. The rearrangement links TRBV7-2 to TRBJ1-1, with D perhaps TRBD1 (6 bases). The germline V gene encodes CDR1 SGHTA and CDR2 FQGNSA. V lost 1 base to trimming and J lost 11 bases, with 17 bases between them. CDR3 length: 14 residues. The CDR3: CASSLGGTSGGAFF. The CDR3 bases are TGTGCCAGCAGCTTAGGGGGGACATCGGGTGGGGCTTTCTTT. Supplemented by reference TRBV7-2 and TRBJ1-1, the full variable domain reads GAGVSQSPSNKVTEKGKDVELRCDPISGHTALYWYRQSLGQGLEFLIYFQGNSAPDKSGLPSDRFSAERTGGSVSTLTIQRTQQEDSAVYLCASSLGGTSGGAFFGQGTRLTVV.

This clonotype was seen many times. The chain joins TRBV20-1 to TRBJ1-2, with a possible D match to TRBD1 (5 bases). Trimming pared 0 bases from V and 5 bases from J, leaving 10 bases between. CDR1 is DFQATT, CDR2 SNEGSKA, per germline (reference sequence). The CDR3 is 13 amino acids. For the CDR3, the DNA is TGCAGTGCTAGAGATTGGGGACCATATGGCTACACCTTC. Its translation is CSARDWGPYGYTF.